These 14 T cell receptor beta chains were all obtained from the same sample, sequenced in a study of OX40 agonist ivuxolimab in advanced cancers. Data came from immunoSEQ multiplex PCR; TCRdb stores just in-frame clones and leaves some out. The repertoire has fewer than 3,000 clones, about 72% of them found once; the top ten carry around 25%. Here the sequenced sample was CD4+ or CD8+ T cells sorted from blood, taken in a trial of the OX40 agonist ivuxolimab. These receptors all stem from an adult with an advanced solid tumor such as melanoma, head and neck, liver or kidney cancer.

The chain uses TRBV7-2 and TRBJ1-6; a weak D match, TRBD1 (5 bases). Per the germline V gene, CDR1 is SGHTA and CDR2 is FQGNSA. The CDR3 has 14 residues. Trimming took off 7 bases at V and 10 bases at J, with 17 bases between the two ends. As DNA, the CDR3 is TGTGCCAGCACCCAAGGGACCAGCGGGTCACCCCTCCACTTT. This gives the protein CASTQGTSGSPLHF.

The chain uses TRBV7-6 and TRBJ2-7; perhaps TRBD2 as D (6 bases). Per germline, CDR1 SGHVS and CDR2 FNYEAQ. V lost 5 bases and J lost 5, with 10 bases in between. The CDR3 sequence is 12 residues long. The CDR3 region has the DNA TGTGCCAGCAGCACGGGGGTCCACGAGCAGTACTTC. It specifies CASSTGVHEQYF.

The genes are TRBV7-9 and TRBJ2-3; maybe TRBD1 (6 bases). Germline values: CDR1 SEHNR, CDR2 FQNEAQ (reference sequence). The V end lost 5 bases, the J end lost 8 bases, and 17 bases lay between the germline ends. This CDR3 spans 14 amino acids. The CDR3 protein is CASSPPGHDPTQYF. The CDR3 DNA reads TGTGCCAGCAGCCCGCCGGGACACGACCCTACGCAGTATTTT.

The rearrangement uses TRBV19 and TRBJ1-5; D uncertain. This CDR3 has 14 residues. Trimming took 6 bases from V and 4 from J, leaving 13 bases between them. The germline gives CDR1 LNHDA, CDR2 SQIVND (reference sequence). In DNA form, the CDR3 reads TGTGCCAGTAGGGACCTCGGTCCGAATCAGCCCCAGCATTTT. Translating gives CASRDLGPNQPQHF.

The CDR3 DNA sequence: TGTGCCAGCAGCCCGGGGACGGGGGGTTGGTCAGATACGCAGTATTTT. Residues: CASSPGTGGWSDTQYF. This chain connects TRBV5-6 to TRBJ2-3; the match to TRBD2 covers 7 bases. V was clipped by 4 bases and J by 4 bases; unmatched bases: 12. Germline CDR1 SGHDT, CDR2 YYEEEE. The CDR3 covers 16 residues.

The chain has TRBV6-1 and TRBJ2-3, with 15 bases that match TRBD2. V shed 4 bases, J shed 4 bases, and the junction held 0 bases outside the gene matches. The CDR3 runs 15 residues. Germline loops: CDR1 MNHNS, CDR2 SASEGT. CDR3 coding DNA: TGTGCCAGCAGTGGGACTAGCGGGGGGGCAGATACGCAGTATTTT. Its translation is CASSGTSGGADTQYF.

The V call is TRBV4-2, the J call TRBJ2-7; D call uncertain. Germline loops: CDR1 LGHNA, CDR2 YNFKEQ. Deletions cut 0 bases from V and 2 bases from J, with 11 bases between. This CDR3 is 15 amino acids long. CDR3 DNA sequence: TGTGCCAGCAGCCAAGATCCAGGCTTTGCCTACGAGCAGTACTTC. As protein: CASSQDPGFAYEQYF.

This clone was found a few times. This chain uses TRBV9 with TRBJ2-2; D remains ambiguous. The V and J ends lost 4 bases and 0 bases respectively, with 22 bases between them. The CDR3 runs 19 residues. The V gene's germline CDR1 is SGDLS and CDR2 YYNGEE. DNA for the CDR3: TGTGCCAGCAGCCCTGACCCCTTAATAATGGGCGCGAACACCGGGGAGCTGTTTTTT. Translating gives CASSPDPLIMGANTGELFF.

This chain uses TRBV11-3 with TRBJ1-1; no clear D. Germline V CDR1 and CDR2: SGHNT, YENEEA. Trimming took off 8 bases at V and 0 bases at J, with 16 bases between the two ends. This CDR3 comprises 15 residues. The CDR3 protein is CASHPRKGVNTEAFF. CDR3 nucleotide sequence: TGTGCCAGCCATCCAAGAAAGGGCGTGAACACTGAAGCTTTCTTT.

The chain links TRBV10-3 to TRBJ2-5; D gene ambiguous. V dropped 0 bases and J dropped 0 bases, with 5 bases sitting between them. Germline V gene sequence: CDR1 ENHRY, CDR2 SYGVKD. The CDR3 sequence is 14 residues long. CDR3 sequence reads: CAISESKYQETQYF. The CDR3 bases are TGTGCCATCAGTGAGTCCAAGTACCAAGAGACCCAGTACTTC.

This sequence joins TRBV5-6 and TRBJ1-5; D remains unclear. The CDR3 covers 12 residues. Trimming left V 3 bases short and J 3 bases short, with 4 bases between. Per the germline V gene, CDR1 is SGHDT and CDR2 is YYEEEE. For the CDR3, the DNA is TGTGCCAGCAGCTCCCTCAATCAGCCCCAGCATTTT. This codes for CASSSLNQPQHF.

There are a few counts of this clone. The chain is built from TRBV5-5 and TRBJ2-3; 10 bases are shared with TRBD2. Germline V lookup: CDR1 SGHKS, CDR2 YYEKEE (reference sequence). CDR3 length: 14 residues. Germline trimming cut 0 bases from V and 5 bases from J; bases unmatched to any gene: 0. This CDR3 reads CASSLGLAGDTQYF. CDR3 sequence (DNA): TGTGCCAGCAGCTTGGGACTAGCGGGAGATACGCAGTATTTT.

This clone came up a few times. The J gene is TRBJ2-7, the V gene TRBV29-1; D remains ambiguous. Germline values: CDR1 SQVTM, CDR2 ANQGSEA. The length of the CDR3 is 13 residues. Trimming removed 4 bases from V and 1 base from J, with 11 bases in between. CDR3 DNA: TGCAGCGTTGTTTACCCTGGATCCTACGAGCAGTACTTC. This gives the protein CSVVYPGSYEQYF.

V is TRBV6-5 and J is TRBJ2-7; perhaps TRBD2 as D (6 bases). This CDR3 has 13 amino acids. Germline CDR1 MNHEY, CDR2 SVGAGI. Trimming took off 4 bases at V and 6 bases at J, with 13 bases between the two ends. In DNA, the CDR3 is TGTGCCAGCAGTTGGGGGGAAGGGCTCGAGCAGTACTTC. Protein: CASSWGEGLEQYF.